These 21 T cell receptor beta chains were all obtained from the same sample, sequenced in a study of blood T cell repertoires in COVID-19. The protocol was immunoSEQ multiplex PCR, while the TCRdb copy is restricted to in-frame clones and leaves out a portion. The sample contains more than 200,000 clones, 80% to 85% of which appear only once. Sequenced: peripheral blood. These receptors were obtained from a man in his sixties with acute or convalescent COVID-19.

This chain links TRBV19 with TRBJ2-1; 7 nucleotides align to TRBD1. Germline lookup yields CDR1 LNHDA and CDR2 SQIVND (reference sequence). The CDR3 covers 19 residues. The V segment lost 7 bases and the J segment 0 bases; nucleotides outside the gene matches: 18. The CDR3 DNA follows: TGTGCCAGTACATACGGGACAGTCCGTCCCCGGAGCTCCTACAATGAGCAGTTCTTC. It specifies CASTYGTVRPRSSYNEQFF.

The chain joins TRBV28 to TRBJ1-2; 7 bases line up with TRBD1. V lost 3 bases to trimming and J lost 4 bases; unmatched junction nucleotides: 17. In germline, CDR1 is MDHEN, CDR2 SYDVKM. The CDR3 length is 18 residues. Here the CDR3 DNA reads TGTGCCAGCAGTTTGAGTGGGACAGTCGCTTCTTCTACCTATGGCTACACCTTC. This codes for CASSLSGTVASSTYGYTF.

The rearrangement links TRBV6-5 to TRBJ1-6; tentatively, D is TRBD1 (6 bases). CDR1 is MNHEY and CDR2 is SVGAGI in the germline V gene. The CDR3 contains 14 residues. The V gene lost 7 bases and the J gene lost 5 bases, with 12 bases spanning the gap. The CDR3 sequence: CASTYSGDNSPLHF. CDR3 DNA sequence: TGTGCCAGCACCTATTCAGGGGATAATTCACCCCTCCACTTT.

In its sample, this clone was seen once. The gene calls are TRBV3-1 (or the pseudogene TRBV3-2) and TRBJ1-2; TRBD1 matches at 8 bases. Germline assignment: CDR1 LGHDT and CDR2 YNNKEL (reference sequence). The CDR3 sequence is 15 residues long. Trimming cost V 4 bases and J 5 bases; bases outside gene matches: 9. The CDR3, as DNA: TGTGCCAGCAGCCTACCGGGACAGGAACCATATGGCTACACCTTC. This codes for CASSLPGQEPYGYTF.

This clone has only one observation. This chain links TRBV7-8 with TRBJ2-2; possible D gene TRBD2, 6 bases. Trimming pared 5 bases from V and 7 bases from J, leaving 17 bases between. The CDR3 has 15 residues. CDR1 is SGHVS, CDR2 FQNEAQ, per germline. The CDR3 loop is CASSPSAGRNGELFF. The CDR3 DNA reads TGTGCCAGCAGCCCCTCTGCAGGGAGGAACGGGGAGCTGTTTTTT.

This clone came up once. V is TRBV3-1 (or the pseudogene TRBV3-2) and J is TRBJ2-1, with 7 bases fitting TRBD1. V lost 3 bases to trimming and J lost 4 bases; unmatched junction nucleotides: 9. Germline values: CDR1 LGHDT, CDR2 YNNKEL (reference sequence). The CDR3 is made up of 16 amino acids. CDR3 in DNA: TGTGCCAGCAGCCAGCTATTCGGGACAGAGTACAATGAGCAGTTCTTC. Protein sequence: CASSQLFGTEYNEQFF.

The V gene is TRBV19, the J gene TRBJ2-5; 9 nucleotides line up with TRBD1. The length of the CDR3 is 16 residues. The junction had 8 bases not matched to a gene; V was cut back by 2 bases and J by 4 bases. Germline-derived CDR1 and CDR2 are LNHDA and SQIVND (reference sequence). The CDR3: CASSIPGQGLRETQYF. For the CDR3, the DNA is TGTGCCAGTAGTATACCCGGACAGGGGTTGCGAGAGACCCAGTACTTC.

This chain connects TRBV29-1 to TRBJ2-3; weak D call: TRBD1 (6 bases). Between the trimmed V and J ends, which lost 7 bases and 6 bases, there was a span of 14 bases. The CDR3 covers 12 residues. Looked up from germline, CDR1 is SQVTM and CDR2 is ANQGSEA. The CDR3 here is CSEETRGDTQYF. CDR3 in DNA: TGCAGCGAAGAAACTAGGGGGGATACGCAGTATTTT.

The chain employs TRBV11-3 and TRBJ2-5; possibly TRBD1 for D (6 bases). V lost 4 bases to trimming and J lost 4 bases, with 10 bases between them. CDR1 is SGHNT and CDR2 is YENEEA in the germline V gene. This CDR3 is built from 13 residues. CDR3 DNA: TGTGCCAGCAGCTCGGGACAAACAGAGACCCAGTACTTC. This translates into CASSSGQTETQYF.

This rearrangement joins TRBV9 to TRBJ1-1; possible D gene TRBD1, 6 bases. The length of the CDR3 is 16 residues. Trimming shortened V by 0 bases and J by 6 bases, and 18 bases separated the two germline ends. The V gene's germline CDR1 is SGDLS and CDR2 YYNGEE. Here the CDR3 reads CASSVGLGVQGPEAFF. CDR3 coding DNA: TGTGCCAGCAGCGTAGGTCTAGGGGTACAGGGCCCTGAAGCTTTCTTT.

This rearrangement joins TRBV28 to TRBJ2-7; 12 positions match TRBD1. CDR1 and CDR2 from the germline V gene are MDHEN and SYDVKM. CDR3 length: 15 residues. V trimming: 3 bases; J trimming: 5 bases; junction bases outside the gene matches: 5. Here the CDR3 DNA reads TGTGCCAGCAGTTTTCTGGGACAGGGGGCCCACGAGCAGTACTTC. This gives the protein CASSFLGQGAHEQYF.

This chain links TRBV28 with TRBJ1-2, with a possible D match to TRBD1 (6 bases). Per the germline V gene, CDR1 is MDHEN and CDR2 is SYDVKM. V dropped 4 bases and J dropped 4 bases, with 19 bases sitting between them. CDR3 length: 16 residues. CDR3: CASSSFWGGAGYGYTF. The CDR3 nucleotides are TGTGCCAGCAGTTCCTTTTGGGGGGGCGCCGGCTATGGCTACACCTTC.

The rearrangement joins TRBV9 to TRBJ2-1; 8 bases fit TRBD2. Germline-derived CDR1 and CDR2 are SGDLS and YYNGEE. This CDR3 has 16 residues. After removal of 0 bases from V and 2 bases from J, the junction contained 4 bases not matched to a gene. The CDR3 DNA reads TGTGCCAGCAGCGTAGACTCCGGGAGGGCCTACAATGAGCAGTTCTTC. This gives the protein CASSVDSGRAYNEQFF.

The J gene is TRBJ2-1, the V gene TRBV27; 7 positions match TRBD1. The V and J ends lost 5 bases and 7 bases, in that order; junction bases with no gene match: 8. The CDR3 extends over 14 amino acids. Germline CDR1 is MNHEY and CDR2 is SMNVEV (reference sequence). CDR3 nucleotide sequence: TGTGCCAGCAGTCCGACAGGGACGGGGAATGAGCAGTTCTTC. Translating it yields CASSPTGTGNEQFF.

DNA of the CDR3: TGCGCCAGCAGCCAAGAGTACGGTAGCAATCAGCCCCAGCATTTT. This encodes CASSQEYGSNQPQHF. V and J are TRBV4-3 and TRBJ1-5, with no clear D. This CDR3 has 15 residues. V was cut by 0 bases and J by 0 bases, with 6 bases left in between. The germline gives CDR1 LGHNA, CDR2 YSLEER.

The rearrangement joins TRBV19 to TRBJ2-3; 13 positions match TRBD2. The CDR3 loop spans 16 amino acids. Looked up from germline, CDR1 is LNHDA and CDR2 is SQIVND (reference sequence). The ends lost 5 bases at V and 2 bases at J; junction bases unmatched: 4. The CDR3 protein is CASSRTSGGATDTQYF. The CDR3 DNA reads TGTGCCAGTAGTCGAACTAGCGGGGGGGCCACAGATACGCAGTATTTT.

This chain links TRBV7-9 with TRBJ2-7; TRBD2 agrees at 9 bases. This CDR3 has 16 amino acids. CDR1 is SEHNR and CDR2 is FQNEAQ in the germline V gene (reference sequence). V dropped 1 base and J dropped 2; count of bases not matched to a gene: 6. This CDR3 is CASSLVGGLAPYEQYF. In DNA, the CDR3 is TGTGCCAGCAGCTTAGTAGGGGGACTAGCACCCTACGAGCAGTACTTC.

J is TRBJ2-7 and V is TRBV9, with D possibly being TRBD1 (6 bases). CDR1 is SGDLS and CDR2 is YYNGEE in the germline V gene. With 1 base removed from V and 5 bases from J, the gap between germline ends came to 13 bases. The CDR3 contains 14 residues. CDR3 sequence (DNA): TGTGCCAGCAGCGTAACAGGGAGTATCAACGAGCAGTACTTC. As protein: CASSVTGSINEQYF.

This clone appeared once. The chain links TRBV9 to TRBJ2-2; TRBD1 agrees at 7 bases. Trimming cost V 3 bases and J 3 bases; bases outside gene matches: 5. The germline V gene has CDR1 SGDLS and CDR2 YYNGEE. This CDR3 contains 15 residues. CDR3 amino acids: CASSAQGSDTGELFF. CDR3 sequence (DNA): TGTGCCAGCAGCGCACAGGGGAGCGACACCGGGGAGCTGTTTTTT.

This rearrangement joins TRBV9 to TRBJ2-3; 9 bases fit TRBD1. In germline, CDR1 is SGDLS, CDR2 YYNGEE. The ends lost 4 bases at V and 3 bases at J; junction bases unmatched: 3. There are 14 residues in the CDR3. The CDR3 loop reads CASSMTGGTDTQYF. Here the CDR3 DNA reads TGTGCCAGCAGCATGACAGGGGGAACAGATACGCAGTATTTT.

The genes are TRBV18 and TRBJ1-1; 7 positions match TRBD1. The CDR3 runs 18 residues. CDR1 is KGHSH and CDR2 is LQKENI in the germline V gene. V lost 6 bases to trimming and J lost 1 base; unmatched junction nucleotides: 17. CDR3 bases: TGTGCCAGCTCCCCAAGGGGGCGCGGATTCAGGGGGAACACTGAAGCTTTCTTT. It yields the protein CASSPRGRGFRGNTEAFF.